Shown below are 24 T cell receptor beta chains from a single sample sequenced in a study of technical replicates of blood from several donors. Sequencing was performed with immunoSEQ multiplex PCR; in TCRdb, only in-frame clones are kept and a portion is missing. Among some 81,000 clones listed, around nine tenths were seen once. The sequencing input was T cells isolated from PBMCs. The receptors were sampled from a human donor in good health.

This chain links TRBV9 with TRBJ2-3; a possible D gene is TRBD1 (5 bases). The CDR3 is made up of 14 amino acids. V shed 3 bases and J shed 0 bases, with 8 bases lying between them. Germline V CDR1 and CDR2: SGDLS, YYNGEE. CDR3 nucleotide sequence: TGTGCCAGCAGCGGCAGGGTTAGCACAGATACGCAGTATTTT. Translation gives CASSGRVSTDTQYF.

This sequence joins TRBV10-2 and TRBJ1-2; the D is unclear. This CDR3 has 13 residues. The V gene's germline CDR1 is WSHSY and CDR2 SAAADI. Trimming shortened V by 7 bases and J by 4 bases, and 13 bases separated the two germline ends. CDR3 DNA: TGCGCCAGCAAACCGGCGGGAGTCTATGGCTACACCTTC. Its translation is CASKPAGVYGYTF.

V is TRBV6-1 and J is TRBJ1-5, with TRBD1 as a possible D gene (5 bases). There are 15 residues in the CDR3. With 2 bases removed from V and 6 bases from J, the gap between germline ends came to 14 bases. Germline-derived CDR1 and CDR2 are MNHNS and SASEGT. In DNA, the CDR3 is TGTGCCAGCAGTGAAATCGGCAGCAGGGCTCAGCCCCAGCATTTT. Amino acid sequence: CASSEIGSRAQPQHF.

The chain links TRBV30 to TRBJ1-1; 8 bases fit TRBD1. The germline CDR1 and CDR2 sequences are GTSNPN and SVGIG (reference sequence). Trimming removed 3 bases from V and 5 bases from J; junction bases left unmatched: 8. The CDR3 has 14 amino acids. CDR3 sequence (DNA): TGTGCCTGGAGACGGACAGGGAATGGGACTGAAGCTTTCTTT. Encoded protein: CAWRRTGNGTEAFF.

The chain recombines TRBV10-2 with TRBJ2-4, with TRBD1 identical over 8 bases. This CDR3 spans 14 amino acids. The V and J ends lost 4 bases and 5 bases, in that order; junction bases with no gene match: 4. Per germline, CDR1 WSHSY and CDR2 SAAADI. Written as DNA, the CDR3 is TGCGCCAGCAGTGGAAGACAGGGGCAAAACATTCAGTACTTC. Amino acids: CASSGRQGQNIQYF.

The chain joins TRBV19 to TRBJ1-1, with D unclear. The CDR3 consists of 12 residues. The V gene lost 0 bases and the J gene lost 4 bases, with 3 bases spanning the gap. Germline V gene sequence: CDR1 LNHDA, CDR2 SQIVND (reference sequence). CDR3 sequence reads: CASSIDSTEAFF. CDR3 nucleotide sequence: TGTGCCAGTAGTATAGACAGCACTGAAGCTTTCTTT.

For the CDR3, the DNA is TGCGCCAGCAGCTGGAACGGGGGGAACACTGAAGCTTTCTTT. Its protein is CASSWNGGNTEAFF. J is TRBJ1-1 and V is TRBV5-1; a possible D gene is TRBD1 (5 bases). This CDR3 has 14 amino acids. Trimming took 3 bases from V and 1 from J, leaving 10 bases between them. The germline gives CDR1 SGHRS, CDR2 YFSETQ.

The rearrangement uses TRBV30 and TRBJ1-2; D is ambiguous. The germline V and J ends were trimmed by 0 bases and 7 bases, with 9 bases remaining between them. CDR3 length equals 12 residues. Germline CDR1 GTSNPN, CDR2 SVGIG (reference sequence). DNA for the CDR3: TGTGCCTGGAGTGTATATGGACTTGGCTACACCTTC. Protein sequence: CAWSVYGLGYTF.

The chain joins TRBV5-6 to TRBJ1-2; D remains ambiguous. Looked up from germline, CDR1 is SGHDT and CDR2 is YYEEEE. The CDR3 covers 14 residues. Trimming took 0 bases from V and 1 from J, leaving 7 bases between them. CDR3 residues: CASSLVAVNYGYTF. In DNA, the CDR3 is TGTGCCAGCAGCTTGGTGGCCGTTAACTATGGCTACACCTTC.

This clone came up once. The genes are TRBV11-3 and TRBJ1-3, with 10 bases fitting TRBD1. J was trimmed by 0 bases and V by 6 bases; bases with no gene match: 14. The CDR3 spans 19 residues. The germline V gene encodes CDR1 SGHNT and CDR2 YENEEA. The CDR3 is CASRYRDRGLTNSGNTIYF. The CDR3 DNA follows: TGTGCCAGCAGATACCGGGACAGGGGACTCACCAACTCTGGAAACACCATATATTTT.

The chain has TRBV6-4 and TRBJ2-1, with 8 positions matching TRBD2. Germline V gene lookup returns CDR1 MRHNA and CDR2 SNTAGT. The CDR3 sequence is 15 residues long. V was clipped by 4 bases and J by 0 bases; unmatched bases: 2. The CDR3 loop is CASSASGGSYNEQFF. The CDR3 DNA reads as TGTGCCAGCAGTGCCAGCGGGGGCTCCTACAATGAGCAGTTCTTC.

The J gene is TRBJ2-5, the V gene TRBV27, with a possible D match to TRBD1 (6 bases). Deletions cut 5 bases from V and 4 bases from J, with 11 bases between. This CDR3 comprises 13 residues. CDR1 and CDR2 (germline): MNHEY, SMNVEV (reference sequence). Here the CDR3 reads CASSGGILETQYF. In DNA, the CDR3 is TGTGCCAGCAGTGGGGGCATTCTAGAGACCCAGTACTTC.

The chain has TRBV29-1 and TRBJ2-7; TRBD2 matches at 10 bases. After removal of 4 bases from V and 4 bases from J, the junction contained 10 bases not matched to a gene. Germline V lookup: CDR1 SQVTM, CDR2 ANQGSEA. CDR3 length: 15 residues. CDR3 region: CSVVGSSSGRYEQYF. DNA for the CDR3: TGCAGCGTTGTGGGGTCGAGTAGCGGGAGGTACGAGCAGTACTTC.

This sequence joins TRBV18 and TRBJ1-3, with 8 bases matching TRBD1. Trimming took 4 bases from V and 2 from J; bases not matched to a gene: 1. CDR1 and CDR2 from the germline V gene are KGHSH and LQKENI. CDR3 size: 14 residues. CDR3 coding DNA: TGTGCCAGCTCACAGGACAGGGCTGGAAACACCATATATTTT. Translated: CASSQDRAGNTIYF.

The rearrangement links TRBV28 to TRBJ1-1, with a weak D call TRBD1 (5 bases). The CDR3 contains 14 residues. V was pared by 4 bases and J by 6 bases, with 15 bases between. Germline V gene sequence: CDR1 MDHEN, CDR2 SYDVKM. CDR3 sequence (DNA): TGTGCCAGCAGTTGGCCCGTCGACAGTGCTGAAGCTTTCTTT. Its protein is CASSWPVDSAEAFF. The full variable domain, completed using reference TRBV28 and TRBJ1-1, is DVKVTQSSRYLVKRTGEKVFLECVQDMDHENMFWYRQDPGLGLRLIYFSYDVKMKEKGDIPEGYSVSREKKERFSLILESASTNQTSMYLCASSWPVDSAEAFFGQGTRLTVV.

This clone occurred once. The V call is TRBV6-5, the J call TRBJ2-3; maybe TRBD1 (6 bases). The V end was cut by 9 bases, the J end by 0 bases, with 16 bases between. Germline CDR1 MNHEY, CDR2 SVGAGI. The CDR3 sequence is 15 residues long. CDR3 sequence (DNA): TGTGCCAGACCTACAGGGAAAACTAGCACAGATACGCAGTATTTT. The encoded protein is CARPTGKTSTDTQYF.

The rearrangement links TRBV5-1 to TRBJ1-2; 7 bases fit TRBD1. The V segment lost 2 bases and the J segment 8 bases; nucleotides outside the gene matches: 9. This CDR3 contains 14 residues. CDR1 SGHRS and CDR2 YFSETQ come from the germline V gene. For the CDR3, the DNA is TGCGCCAGCAGCTTAGAGCCGAACAGGGGAGGCTACACCTTC. Its protein product is CASSLEPNRGGYTF.

The table lists this clone with a few counts. V and J are TRBV15 and TRBJ1-1, with TRBD1 matching 10 bases. In germline, CDR1 is LNHNV, CDR2 YYDKDF (reference sequence). This CDR3 region has 16 residues. Trimming at V came to 2 bases and at J to 0 bases, leaving 3 bases not matched to a gene. The CDR3 coding sequence is TGTGCCACCAGCAGAAGACAGGGGGCAATGAACACTGAAGCTTTCTTT. It yields the protein CATSRRQGAMNTEAFF. Based on the CDR3 plus reference TRBV15 and TRBJ1-1, the full variable domain is DAMVIQNPRYQVTQFGKPVTLSCSQTLNHNVMYWYQQKSSQAPKLLFHYYDKDFNNEADTPDNFQSRRPNTSFCFLDIRSPGLGDTAMYLCATSRRQGAMNTEAFFGQGTRLTVV.

This clone was seen a single time. The V and J genes are TRBV27 and TRBJ1-1, with 7 bases matching TRBD1. This CDR3 is 15 amino acids long. V gave up 4 bases and J gave up 1 base; unmatched junction bases: 6. Germline CDR1 and CDR2: MNHEY and SMNVEV (reference sequence). CDR3 sequence (DNA): TGTGCCAGCAGTTGGCAAGGGGGCGCGAACACTGAAGCTTTCTTT. Residues: CASSWQGGANTEAFF.

The chain couples TRBV6-1 to TRBJ2-3; 9 bases map to TRBD2. Trimming removed 3 bases from V and 3 bases from J; junction bases left unmatched: 7. Germline-derived CDR1 and CDR2 are MNHNS and SASEGT. The CDR3 consists of 16 residues. In nucleotides, the CDR3 is TGTGCCAGCAGTGACCCTAGCGGGGCCTCAACAGATACGCAGTATTTT. Protein sequence: CASSDPSGASTDTQYF.

This chain connects TRBV28 to TRBJ1-5; TRBD1 aligns across 7 bases. V lost 6 bases, J lost 6 bases, and 8 bases stayed unmatched. Germline lookup yields CDR1 MDHEN and CDR2 SYDVKM. This CDR3 spans 14 amino acids. CDR3 sequence (DNA): TGTGCCAGCAGCCGGACAGGCCCTGTTCAGCCCCAGCATTTT. It is translated as CASSRTGPVQPQHF.

V gene TRBV19 combines with J gene TRBJ1-3, with D unclear. This CDR3 is built from 12 residues. V was clipped by 2 bases and J by 10 bases, with 9 bases between them. In germline, CDR1 is LNHDA, CDR2 SQIVND (reference sequence). CDR3: CASSISGGTIYF. The CDR3 DNA is TGTGCCAGTAGTATAAGCGGAGGAACCATATATTTT.

The CDR3 sequence: CASRVGRGYGYTF. The CDR3 DNA reads TGTGCCAGCAGGGTAGGACGGGGGTATGGCTACACCTTC. The chain employs TRBV7-9 and TRBJ1-2, with D tentatively TRBD1 (5 bases). Germline V lookup: CDR1 SEHNR, CDR2 FQNEAQ (reference sequence). The CDR3 spans 13 residues. V lost 6 bases and J lost 5, with 13 bases in between.

J is TRBJ1-6 and V is TRBV23-1; 8 bases are shared with TRBD1. TRBV23-1 is filed as an ORF, its function uncertain. The CDR3 extends over 14 amino acids. V trimming: 6 bases; J trimming: 7 bases; junction bases outside the gene matches: 5. The CDR3 region has the DNA TGCGCCAGCAGCGGACAGGGTGTGAATTCACCCCTCCACTTT. Translation gives CASSGQGVNSPLHF.